The rows below give T cell receptor beta chains drawn from one sample of a study of cytomegalovirus exposure and HLA in healthy donors. Profiled with immunoSEQ multiplex PCR; TCRdb holds only in-frame clones, not every one. The sample records about 160,000 clones, about three quarters being singletons. The source material was PBMCs. These receptors were collected from a female donor in good health and CMV-seronegative. The CDR3 runs from the conserved cysteine through the conserved F or W. D genes are given only for firm matches. The size field is filled for only some rows; it gives once, few, many or a size class.

V gene: TRBV5-1; J gene: TRBJ1-5; D gene: TRBD1; clone size: -; CDR3 protein: CASSLGQGSYSNQPQHF; CDR3 DNA: TGCGCCAGCAGCTTGGGACAGGGAAGTTATAGCAATCAGCCCCAGCATTTT
V gene: TRBV5-1; J gene: TRBJ1-5; D gene: -; clone size: -; CDR3 protein: CASSLVGDSNQPQHF; CDR3 DNA: TGCGCCAGCAGCTTGGTCGGAGATAGCAATCAGCCCCAGCATTTT
V gene: TRBV29-1; J gene: TRBJ1-1; D gene: TRBD1; clone size: once; CDR3 protein: CSVPDSRGANTEAFF; CDR3 DNA: TGCAGCGTGCCGGATTCCAGGGGGGCGAACACTGAAGCTTTCTTT
V gene: TRBV7-9; J gene: TRBJ1-2; D gene: -; clone size: -; CDR3 protein: CASSFGDSNYGYTF; CDR3 DNA: TGTGCCAGCAGCTTTGGAGACTCTAACTATGGCTACACCTTC
V gene: TRBV6-8; J gene: TRBJ2-7; D gene: -; clone size: -; CDR3 protein: CASSYPWTVYEQYF; CDR3 DNA: TGTGCCAGCAGTTACCCCTGGACTGTCTACGAGCAGTACTTC
V gene: TRBV7-3; J gene: TRBJ1-2; D gene: -; clone size: -; CDR3 protein: CASSLVGGGYGYTF; CDR3 DNA: TGTGCCAGCAGCTTAGTTGGGGGGGGCTATGGCTACACCTTC
V gene: TRBV4-2; J gene: TRBJ1-1; D gene: -; clone size: -; CDR3 protein: CASSQDLGRGKNTEAFF; CDR3 DNA: TGTGCCAGCAGCCAAGATCTCGGACGGGGAAAGAACACTGAAGCTTTCTTT
V gene: TRBV19; J gene: TRBJ2-3; D gene: TRBD1; clone size: -; CDR3 protein: CASSFLDRGTDTQYF; CDR3 DNA: TGTGCCAGTTCCTTCCTAGACAGGGGCACAGATACGCAGTATTTT
V gene: TRBV4-1; J gene: TRBJ1-5; D gene: -; clone size: -; CDR3 protein: CASSLSGGVNQPQHF; CDR3 DNA: TGCGCCAGCAGCCTCTCTGGGGGCGTCAATCAGCCCCAGCATTTT
V gene: TRBV27; J gene: TRBJ1-6; D gene: -; clone size: -; CDR3 protein: CASSLRSSYNSPLHF; CDR3 DNA: TGTGCCAGCAGTTTGAGGAGCTCCTATAATTCACCCCTCCACTTT
V gene: TRBV21-1; J gene: TRBJ2-3; D gene: -; clone size: -; CDR3 protein: CASSKDPEFTDTQYF; CDR3 DNA: TGTGCCAGCAGCAAAGATCCCGAGTTCACAGATACGCAGTATTTT
V gene: TRBV7-2; J gene: TRBJ1-4; D gene: -; clone size: -; CDR3 protein: CASSLGGGNEKLFF; CDR3 DNA: TGTGCCAGCAGCTTGGGCGGGGGAAATGAAAAACTGTTTTTT
V gene: TRBV9; J gene: TRBJ2-1; D gene: -; clone size: -; CDR3 protein: CASSPQGAVSYNEQFF; CDR3 DNA: TGTGCCAGCAGCCCGCAAGGAGCGGTTTCCTACAATGAGCAGTTCTTC
V gene: TRBV30; J gene: TRBJ2-3; D gene: TRBD1; clone size: -; CDR3 protein: CAWARQGAVTDTQYF; CDR3 DNA: TGTGCCTGGGCCAGACAGGGGGCCGTCACAGATACGCAGTATTTT
V gene: TRBV2; J gene: TRBJ1-1; D gene: -; clone size: -; CDR3 protein: CASSVRTANTEAFF; CDR3 DNA: TGTGCCAGCAGTGTCAGGACAGCGAACACTGAAGCTTTCTTT
V gene: TRBV18; J gene: TRBJ1-5; D gene: -; clone size: -; CDR3 protein: CASSGGIDQPQHF; CDR3 DNA: TGTGCCAGCTCGGGCGGGATCGATCAGCCCCAGCATTTT
V gene: TRBV2; J gene: TRBJ2-7; D gene: TRBD1; clone size: once; CDR3 protein: CAGVGGASYEQYF; CDR3 DNA: TGTGCCGGGGTAGGGGGCGCGTCCTACGAGCAGTACTTC
V gene: TRBV5-8; J gene: TRBJ1-5; D gene: -; clone size: once; CDR3 protein: CASRPLDTSDQPQHF; CDR3 DNA: TGTGCCAGCAGACCGCTGGACACCAGTGATCAGCCCCAGCATTTT
V gene: TRBV30; J gene: TRBJ1-6; D gene: -; clone size: once; CDR3 protein: CASSDSSYNSPLHF; CDR3 DNA: TGTGCCTCCTCGGACAGCTCCTATAATTCACCCCTCCACTTT
V gene: TRBV19; J gene: TRBJ1-5; D gene: TRBD1; clone size: once; CDR3 protein: CASTPTGVNQPQHF; CDR3 DNA: TGTGCCAGTACCCCGACAGGGGTCAATCAGCCCCAGCATTTT
V gene: TRBV15; J gene: TRBJ2-5; D gene: TRBD1; clone size: -; CDR3 protein: CATSRGGTGARYGETQYF; CDR3 DNA: TGTGCCACCAGCAGAGGAGGGACAGGGGCGCGATATGGGGAGACCCAGTACTTC
V gene: TRBV27; J gene: TRBJ1-4; D gene: -; clone size: -; CDR3 protein: CASKKIRDMDEKLFF; CDR3 DNA: TGTGCCAGCAAGAAGATCCGGGACATGGATGAAAAACTGTTTTTT
V gene: TRBV11-3; J gene: TRBJ2-5; D gene: TRBD1; clone size: -; CDR3 protein: CASSSGQGDKYF; CDR3 DNA: TGTGCCAGCAGCTCGGGACAGGGAGATAAGTACTTC
V gene: TRBV6-5; J gene: TRBJ1-5; D gene: -; clone size: -; CDR3 protein: CASSVWGSNQPQHF; CDR3 DNA: TGTGCCAGCAGTGTATGGGGCAGCAATCAGCCCCAGCATTTT
V gene: TRBV5-1; J gene: TRBJ2-7; D gene: TRBD2; clone size: -; CDR3 protein: CASSLGDYSYEQYF; CDR3 DNA: TGCGCCAGCAGCCTCGGGGACTACTCCTACGAGCAGTACTTC
V gene: TRBV6-1; J gene: TRBJ1-3; D gene: -; clone size: -; CDR3 protein: CASSRLWGVDTIYF; CDR3 DNA: TGTGCCAGCAGCCGGCTTTGGGGGGTCGACACCATATATTTT
V gene: TRBV6-1; J gene: TRBJ1-5; D gene: -; clone size: -; CDR3 protein: CASSWILGQPQHF; CDR3 DNA: TGTGCCAGCAGTTGGATCCTCGGGCAGCCCCAGCATTTT
V gene: TRBV2; J gene: TRBJ2-5; D gene: -; clone size: -; CDR3 protein: CASSEDTWGGGKTQYF; CDR3 DNA: TGTGCCAGCAGTGAGGACACTTGGGGGGGCGGAAAGACCCAGTACTTC
V gene: TRBV6-1; J gene: TRBJ1-6; D gene: TRBD1; clone size: -; CDR3 protein: CASKGTGEGEVLHF; CDR3 DNA: TGTGCCAGCAAGGGGACAGGTGAAGGGGAAGTCCTCCACTTT
V gene: TRBV15; J gene: TRBJ2-3; D gene: -; clone size: -; CDR3 protein: CATSRDLAGATDTQYF; CDR3 DNA: TGTGCCACCAGCAGAGATTTGGCTGGGGCCACAGATACGCAGTATTTT
V gene: TRBV19; J gene: TRBJ1-2; D gene: -; clone size: few; CDR3 protein: CASSPDTDVGGYTF; CDR3 DNA: TGTGCCAGTAGTCCGGACACGGATGTAGGTGGCTACACCTTC
V gene: TRBV9; J gene: TRBJ1-3; D gene: TRBD1; clone size: -; CDR3 protein: CASSAAGQGNTIYF; CDR3 DNA: TGTGCCAGCAGCGCGGCGGGACAGGGAAACACCATATATTTT
V gene: TRBV10-2; J gene: TRBJ2-3; D gene: TRBD2; clone size: once; CDR3 protein: CAGQTSAVGTDTQYF; CDR3 DNA: TGCGCCGGGCAGACTAGCGCCGTTGGCACAGATACGCAGTATTTT
V gene: TRBV7-9; J gene: TRBJ2-5; D gene: TRBD2; clone size: -; CDR3 protein: CASSFGGGEETQYF; CDR3 DNA: TGTGCCAGCAGCTTCGGGGGAGGGGAAGAGACCCAGTACTTC
V gene: TRBV7-9; J gene: TRBJ1-2; D gene: -; clone size: -; CDR3 protein: CASSPVLYGYTF; CDR3 DNA: TGTGCCAGCAGTCCCGTACTCTATGGCTACACCTTC
V gene: TRBV27; J gene: TRBJ1-2; D gene: -; clone size: -; CDR3 protein: CASFRGDYGYTF; CDR3 DNA: TGTGCCAGCTTCAGGGGAGACTATGGCTACACCTTC
V gene: TRBV7-9; J gene: TRBJ2-7; D gene: TRBD1; clone size: few; CDR3 protein: CASSEWGQGYEQYF; CDR3 DNA: TGTGCCAGCAGTGAATGGGGACAGGGCTACGAGCAGTACTTC
V gene: TRBV5-8; J gene: TRBJ2-5; D gene: TRBD2; clone size: -; CDR3 protein: CASSLGASGRAWETQYF; CDR3 DNA: TGTGCCAGCAGCTTGGGGGCTAGCGGGAGGGCCTGGGAGACCCAGTACTTC
V gene: TRBV19; J gene: TRBJ2-7; D gene: TRBD1; clone size: few; CDR3 protein: CASSEDPWDRGTYEQYF; CDR3 DNA: TGTGCCAGTAGTGAAGACCCATGGGACAGGGGGACCTACGAGCAGTACTTC
V gene: TRBV30; J gene: TRBJ1-1; D gene: -; clone size: -; CDR3 protein: CAWSPGNTEAFF; CDR3 DNA: TGTGCCTGGAGTCCCGGTAACACTGAAGCTTTCTTT
V gene: TRBV5-4; J gene: TRBJ2-1; D gene: TRBD2; clone size: -; CDR3 protein: CASSSAGGRSSYNEQFF; CDR3 DNA: TGTGCCAGCAGCTCAGCGGGGGGTCGCTCCTCCTACAATGAGCAGTTCTTC
V gene: TRBV5-1; J gene: TRBJ2-5; D gene: TRBD1; clone size: -; CDR3 protein: CASRFSIGQGRETQYF; CDR3 DNA: TGCGCCAGCAGGTTCTCGATCGGACAGGGGCGAGAGACCCAGTACTTC
V gene: TRBV4-2; J gene: TRBJ2-2; D gene: TRBD2; clone size: -; CDR3 protein: CASSQDRAGGTNTGELFF; CDR3 DNA: TGTGCCAGCAGCCAAGATCGAGCGGGAGGAACGAACACCGGGGAGCTGTTTTTT
V gene: TRBV27; J gene: TRBJ1-1; D gene: -; clone size: -; CDR3 protein: CASRDTGSTEAFF; CDR3 DNA: TGTGCCAGCAGGGACACAGGGAGCACTGAAGCTTTCTTT
V gene: TRBV5-1; J gene: TRBJ1-1; D gene: TRBD1; clone size: -; CDR3 protein: CASSLELGTGSNTEAFF; CDR3 DNA: TGCGCCAGCAGCCTAGAACTAGGGACAGGCAGCAACACTGAAGCTTTCTTT
V gene: TRBV2; J gene: TRBJ1-1; D gene: -; clone size: -; CDR3 protein: CASTTTGNTEAFF; CDR3 DNA: TGTGCCAGCACAACCACCGGGAACACTGAAGCTTTCTTT
V gene: TRBV7-6; J gene: TRBJ2-5; D gene: -; clone size: -; CDR3 protein: CASSPGTSPTPQETQYF; CDR3 DNA: TGTGCCAGCAGCCCAGGAACTAGCCCTACCCCCCAAGAGACCCAGTACTTC
V gene: TRBV5-1; J gene: TRBJ2-3; D gene: -; clone size: -; CDR3 protein: CASSLDSLTQYF; CDR3 DNA: TGCGCCAGCAGCTTGGACAGCCTTACGCAGTATTTT
V gene: TRBV6-4; J gene: TRBJ1-6; D gene: TRBD1; clone size: -; CDR3 protein: CASSPGTGVLSLHF; CDR3 DNA: TGTGCCAGCAGTCCCGGGACAGGGGTGTTGTCCCTCCACTTT
V gene: TRBV2; J gene: TRBJ2-7; D gene: TRBD1; clone size: few; CDR3 protein: CASSRQGSYEQYF; CDR3 DNA: TGTGCCAGCAGCCGACAGGGCTCCTACGAGCAGTACTTC
V gene: TRBV2; J gene: TRBJ2-6; D gene: -; clone size: -; CDR3 protein: CASRQGSGANVLTF; CDR3 DNA: TGTGCCAGCAGGCAGGGATCTGGGGCCAACGTCCTGACTTTC
V gene: TRBV11-1; J gene: TRBJ2-7; D gene: TRBD1; clone size: -; CDR3 protein: CASSLSGQGFYEQYF; CDR3 DNA: TGTGCCAGCAGCCTATCGGGACAGGGATTCTACGAGCAGTACTTC
V gene: TRBV7-2; J gene: TRBJ1-2; D gene: -; clone size: -; CDR3 protein: CASSPAGMAGGYTF; CDR3 DNA: TGTGCCAGCAGCCCAGCGGGAATGGCGGGCGGCTACACCTTC